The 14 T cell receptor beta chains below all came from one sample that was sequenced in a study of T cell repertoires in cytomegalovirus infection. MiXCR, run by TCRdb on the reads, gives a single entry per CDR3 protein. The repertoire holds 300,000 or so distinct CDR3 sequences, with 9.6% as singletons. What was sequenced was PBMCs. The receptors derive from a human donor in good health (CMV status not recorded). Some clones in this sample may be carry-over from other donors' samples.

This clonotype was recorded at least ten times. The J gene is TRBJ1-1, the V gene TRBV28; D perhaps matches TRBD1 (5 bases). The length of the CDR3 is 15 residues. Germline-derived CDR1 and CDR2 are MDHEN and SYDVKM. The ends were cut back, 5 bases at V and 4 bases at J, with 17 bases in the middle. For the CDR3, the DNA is TGTGCCAGCAGTCTCCATGGGGGTAGGACCACTGAAGCTTTCTTT. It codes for CASSLHGGRTTEAFF.

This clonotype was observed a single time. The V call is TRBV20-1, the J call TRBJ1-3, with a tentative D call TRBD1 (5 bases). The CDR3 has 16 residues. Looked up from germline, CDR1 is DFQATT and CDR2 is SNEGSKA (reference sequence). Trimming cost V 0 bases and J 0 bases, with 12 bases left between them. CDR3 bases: TGCAGTGCTAGAGATCTGGGACCGGACTCTGGAAACACCATATATTTT. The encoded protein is CSARDLGPDSGNTIYF.

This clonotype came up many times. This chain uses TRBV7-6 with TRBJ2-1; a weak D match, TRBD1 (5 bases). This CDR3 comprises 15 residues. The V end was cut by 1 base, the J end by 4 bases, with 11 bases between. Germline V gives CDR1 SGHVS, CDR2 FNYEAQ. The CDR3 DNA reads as TGTGCCAGCAGCTTAGGCAGGGATGGGTACAATGAGCAGTTCTTC. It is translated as CASSLGRDGYNEQFF.

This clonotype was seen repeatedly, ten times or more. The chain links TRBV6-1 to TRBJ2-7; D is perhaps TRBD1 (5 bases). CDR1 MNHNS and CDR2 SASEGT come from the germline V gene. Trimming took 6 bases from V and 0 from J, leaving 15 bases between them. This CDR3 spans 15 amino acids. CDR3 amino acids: CASSPAREDSYEQYV. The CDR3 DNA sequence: TGTGCCAGCAGCCCCGCCAGGGAAGACTCCTACGAGCAGTACGTC.

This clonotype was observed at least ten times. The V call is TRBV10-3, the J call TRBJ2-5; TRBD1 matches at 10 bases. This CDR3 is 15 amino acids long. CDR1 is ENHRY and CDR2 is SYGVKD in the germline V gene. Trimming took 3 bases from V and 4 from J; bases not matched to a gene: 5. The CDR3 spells CAISEDRGRRETQYF. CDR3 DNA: TGTGCCATCAGTGAAGACAGGGGGCGAAGAGAGACCCAGTACTTC.

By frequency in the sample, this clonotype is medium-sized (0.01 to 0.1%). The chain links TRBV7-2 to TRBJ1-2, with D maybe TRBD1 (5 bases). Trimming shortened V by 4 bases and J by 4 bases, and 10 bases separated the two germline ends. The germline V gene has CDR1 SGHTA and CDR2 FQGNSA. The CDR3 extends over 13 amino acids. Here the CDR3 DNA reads TGTGCCAGCAGCTCGGGGGGGGGCTATGGCTACACCTTC. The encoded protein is CASSSGGGYGYTF.

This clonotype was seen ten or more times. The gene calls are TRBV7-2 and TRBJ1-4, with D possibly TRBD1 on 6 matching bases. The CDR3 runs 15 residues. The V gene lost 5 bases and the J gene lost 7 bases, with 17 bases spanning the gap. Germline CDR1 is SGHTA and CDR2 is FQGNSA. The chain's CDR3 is CASSQDRRDSEKLFF. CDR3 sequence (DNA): TGTGCCAGCAGCCAGGACAGAAGGGATAGTGAAAAACTGTTTTTT.

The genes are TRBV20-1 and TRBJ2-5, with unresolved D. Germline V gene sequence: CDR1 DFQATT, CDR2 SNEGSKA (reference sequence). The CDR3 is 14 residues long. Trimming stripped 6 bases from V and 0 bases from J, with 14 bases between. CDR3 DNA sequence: TGCAGTGCCCGCGCCGAAGGTAACCAAGAGACCCAGTACTTC. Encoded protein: CSARAEGNQETQYF.

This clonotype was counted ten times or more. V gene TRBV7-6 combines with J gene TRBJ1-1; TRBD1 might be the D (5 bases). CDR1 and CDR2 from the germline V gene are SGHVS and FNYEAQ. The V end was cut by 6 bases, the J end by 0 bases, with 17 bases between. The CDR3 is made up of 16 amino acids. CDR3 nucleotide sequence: TGTGCCAGCAGACCGAGCCAGGGTGGTTTGAACACTGAAGCTTTCTTT. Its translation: CASRPSQGGLNTEAFF.

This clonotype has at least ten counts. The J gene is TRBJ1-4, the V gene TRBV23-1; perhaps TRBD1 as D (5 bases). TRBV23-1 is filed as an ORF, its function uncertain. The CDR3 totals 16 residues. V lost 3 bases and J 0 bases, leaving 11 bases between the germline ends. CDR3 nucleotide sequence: TGCGCCAGCAGTCATCCCCCGACAGCAACTAATGAAAAACTGTTTTTT. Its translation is CASSHPPTATNEKLFF.

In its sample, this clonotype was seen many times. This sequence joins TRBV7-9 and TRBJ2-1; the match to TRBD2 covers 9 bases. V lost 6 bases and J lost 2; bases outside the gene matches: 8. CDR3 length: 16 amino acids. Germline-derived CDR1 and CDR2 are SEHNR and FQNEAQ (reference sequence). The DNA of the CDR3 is TGTGCCAGCAGTCGTAGCGGGGGCCTAACCTACAATGAGCAGTTCTTC. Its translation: CASSRSGGLTYNEQFF.

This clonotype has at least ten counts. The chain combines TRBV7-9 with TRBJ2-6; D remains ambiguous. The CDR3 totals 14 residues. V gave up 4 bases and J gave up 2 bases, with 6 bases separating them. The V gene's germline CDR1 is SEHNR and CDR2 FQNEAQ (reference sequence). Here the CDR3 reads CASSYPPGANVLTF. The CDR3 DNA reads TGTGCCAGCAGCTACCCCCCTGGGGCCAACGTCCTGACTTTC.

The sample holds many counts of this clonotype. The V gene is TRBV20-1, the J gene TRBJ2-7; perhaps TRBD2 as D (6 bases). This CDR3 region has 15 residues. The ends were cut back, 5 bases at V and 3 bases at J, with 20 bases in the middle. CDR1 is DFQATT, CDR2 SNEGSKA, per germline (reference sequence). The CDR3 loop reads CSARPPGGTSYEQYV. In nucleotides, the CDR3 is TGCAGTGCTCGCCCCCCCGGCGGGACCAGCTACGAGCAGTACGTC.

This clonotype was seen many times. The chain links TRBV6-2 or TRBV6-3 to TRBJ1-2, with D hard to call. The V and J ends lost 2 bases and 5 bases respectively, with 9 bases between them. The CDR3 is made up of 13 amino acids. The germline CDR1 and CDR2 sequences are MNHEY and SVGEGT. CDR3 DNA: TGTGCCAGCAGTTACGGGCCTGGGTATGGCTACACCTTC. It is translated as CASSYGPGYGYTF.